This record concerns one TCR beta chain sequence. The data derive from a study of blood T cell repertoires in COVID-19. In the study overall: Samples came from the United States, Italy and Spain, spanning acute and convalescent COVID-19. T cells, B-cell-depleted T cells, or PBMCs supplied cDNA or gDNA.

The ends were cut back, 5 bases at V and 2 bases at J, with 18 bases in the middle. Germline V gene lookup returns CDR1 LGHDT and CDR2 YNNKEL (reference sequence). The CDR3 loop spans 16 amino acids. Authors' methods: Researchers report that nucleated cell counts were estimated from reference gene primer amplification. TCRdb's copy holds only in-frame clones and misses some; the assay was immunoSEQ multiplex PCR. The DNA was the basis for D and trimming; V, J and clone size are from that table. The data show around 180,000 clones, about 85% seen once. The chain has TRBV3-1 (or the pseudogene TRBV3-2) and TRBJ2-5, with D possibly being TRBD2 (6 bases). This clonotype was obtained from a woman at least 80 years old with acute or convalescent COVID-19. The source material was peripheral blood. The CDR3 coding sequence is TGTGCCAGCAGCAAGGGGACCGGTGGGGGGCAAGAGACCCAGTACTTC. Its translation: CASSKGTGGGQETQYF.